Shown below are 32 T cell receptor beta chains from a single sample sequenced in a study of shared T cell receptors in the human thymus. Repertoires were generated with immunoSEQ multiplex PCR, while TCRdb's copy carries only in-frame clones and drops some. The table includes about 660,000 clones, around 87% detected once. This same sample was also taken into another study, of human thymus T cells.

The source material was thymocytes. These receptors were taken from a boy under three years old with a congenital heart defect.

For the CDR3, the DNA is TGTGCCAGCAGCGTAACCGGGGGTTTAAGCTCCTACGAGCAGTACTTC. This codes for CASSVTGGLSSYEQYF. This rearrangement joins TRBV9 to TRBJ2-7; D is possibly TRBD2 (6 bases). The germline V gene encodes CDR1 SGDLS and CDR2 YYNGEE. This CDR3 is built from 16 residues. Trimming took off 1 base at V and 0 bases at J, with 14 bases between the two ends.

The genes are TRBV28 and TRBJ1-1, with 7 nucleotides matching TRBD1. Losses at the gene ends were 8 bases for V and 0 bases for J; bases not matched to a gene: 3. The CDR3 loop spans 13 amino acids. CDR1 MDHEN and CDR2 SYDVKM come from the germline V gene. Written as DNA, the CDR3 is TGTGCCAGCCACGGACAGGTGAACACTGAAGCTTTCTTT. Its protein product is CASHGQVNTEAFF.

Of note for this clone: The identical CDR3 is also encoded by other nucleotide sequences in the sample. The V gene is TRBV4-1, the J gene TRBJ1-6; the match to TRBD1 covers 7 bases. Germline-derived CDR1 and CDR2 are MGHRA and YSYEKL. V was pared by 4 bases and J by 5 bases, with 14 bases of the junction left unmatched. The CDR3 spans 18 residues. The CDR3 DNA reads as TGCGCCAGCAGCCCCCCCCTGGTCCCAGGGGGAAATAATTCACCCCTCCACTTT. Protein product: CASSPPLVPGGNNSPLHF.

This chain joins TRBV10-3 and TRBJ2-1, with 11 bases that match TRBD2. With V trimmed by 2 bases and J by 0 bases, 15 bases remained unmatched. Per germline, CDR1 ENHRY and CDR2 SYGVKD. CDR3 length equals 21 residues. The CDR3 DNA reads TGTGCCATCAGTGAGAGGAACGGGACTAGCGGCCCCCGGAGCTCCTACAATGAGCAGTTCTTC. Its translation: CAISERNGTSGPRSSYNEQFF.

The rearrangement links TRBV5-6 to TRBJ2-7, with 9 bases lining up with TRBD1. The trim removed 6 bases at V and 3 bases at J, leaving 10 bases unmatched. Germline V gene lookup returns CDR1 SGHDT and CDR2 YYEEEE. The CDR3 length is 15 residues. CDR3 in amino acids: CASNNPGQGGYEQYF. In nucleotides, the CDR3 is TGTGCCAGCAATAACCCGGGACAGGGAGGCTACGAGCAGTACTTC.

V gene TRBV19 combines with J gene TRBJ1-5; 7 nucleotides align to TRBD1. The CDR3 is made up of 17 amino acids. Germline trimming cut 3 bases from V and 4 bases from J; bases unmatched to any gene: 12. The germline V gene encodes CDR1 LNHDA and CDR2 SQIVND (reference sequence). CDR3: CASSILGVTGFNQPQHF. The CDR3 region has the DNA TGTGCCAGTAGTATTTTAGGGGTGACAGGGTTTAATCAGCCCCAGCATTTT.

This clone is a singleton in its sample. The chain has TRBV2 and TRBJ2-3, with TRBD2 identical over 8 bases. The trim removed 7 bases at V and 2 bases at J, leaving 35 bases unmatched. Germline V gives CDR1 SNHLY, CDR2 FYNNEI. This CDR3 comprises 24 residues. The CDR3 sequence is CASINPGGAGFSLLNCVNTDTQYF. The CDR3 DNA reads TGTGCCAGCATTAACCCCGGGGGGGCCGGGTTCTCCCTCTTGAATTGCGTGAACACAGATACGCAGTATTTT.

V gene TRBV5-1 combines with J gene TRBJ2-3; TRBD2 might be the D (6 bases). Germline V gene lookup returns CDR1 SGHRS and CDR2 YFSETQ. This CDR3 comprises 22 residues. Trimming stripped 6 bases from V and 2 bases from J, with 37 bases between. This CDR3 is CASNYIVTAREFRLGATDTQYF. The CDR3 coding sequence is TGCGCCAGCAACTACATAGTGACAGCCCGAGAGTTTAGACTAGGTGCCACAGATACGCAGTATTTT.

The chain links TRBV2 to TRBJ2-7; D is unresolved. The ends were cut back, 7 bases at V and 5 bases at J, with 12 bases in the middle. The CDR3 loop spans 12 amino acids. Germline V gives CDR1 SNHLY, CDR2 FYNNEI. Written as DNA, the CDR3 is TGTGCCAGCACAGGATCTACCCACGAGCAGTACTTC. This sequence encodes CASTGSTHEQYF.

CDR3 bases: TGCAGTTTTACAGGGGGGACTGAAGCTTTCTTT. The encoded protein is CSFTGGTEAFF. This chain links TRBV20-1 with TRBJ1-1; 8 bases match TRBD1. This CDR3 has 11 residues. Per the germline V gene, CDR1 is DFQATT and CDR2 is SNEGSKA (reference sequence). V trimming: 8 bases; J trimming: 5 bases; junction bases outside the gene matches: 4.

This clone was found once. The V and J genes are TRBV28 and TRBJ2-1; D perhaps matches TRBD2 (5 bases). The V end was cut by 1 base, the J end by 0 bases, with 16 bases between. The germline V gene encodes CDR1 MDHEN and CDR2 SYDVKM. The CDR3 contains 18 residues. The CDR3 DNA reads TGTGCCAGCAGTTTATCTCCACCCGGACTCACCTCCTACAATGAGCAGTTCTTC. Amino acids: CASSLSPPGLTSYNEQFF.

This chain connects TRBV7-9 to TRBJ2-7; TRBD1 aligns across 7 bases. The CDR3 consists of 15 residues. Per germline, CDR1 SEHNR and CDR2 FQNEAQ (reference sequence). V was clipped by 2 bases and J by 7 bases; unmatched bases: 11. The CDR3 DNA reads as TGTGCCAGCAGCTTACTACAGGGGAATTCTGGGGAGCAGTACTTC. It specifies CASSLLQGNSGEQYF.

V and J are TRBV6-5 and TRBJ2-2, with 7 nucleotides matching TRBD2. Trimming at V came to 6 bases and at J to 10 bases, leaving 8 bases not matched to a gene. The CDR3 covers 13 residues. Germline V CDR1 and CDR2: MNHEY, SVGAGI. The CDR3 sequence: CASSPRREKELFF. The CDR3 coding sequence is TGTGCCAGCAGCCCGAGGCGGGAGAAGGAGCTGTTTTTT.

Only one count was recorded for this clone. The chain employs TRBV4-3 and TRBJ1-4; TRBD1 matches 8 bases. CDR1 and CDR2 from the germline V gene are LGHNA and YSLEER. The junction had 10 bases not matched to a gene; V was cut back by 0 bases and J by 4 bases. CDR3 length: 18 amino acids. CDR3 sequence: CASSQDGRTQGGNEKLFF. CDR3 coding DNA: TGCGCCAGCAGCCAAGACGGAAGGACACAGGGGGGTAATGAAAAACTGTTTTTT.

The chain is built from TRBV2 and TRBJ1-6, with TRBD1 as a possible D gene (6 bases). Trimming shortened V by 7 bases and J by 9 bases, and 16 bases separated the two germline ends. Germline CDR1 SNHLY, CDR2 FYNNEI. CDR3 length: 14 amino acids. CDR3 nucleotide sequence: TGTGCCAGCACCCCCGGGGGGCAGAGTTCACCCCTCCACTTT. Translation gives CASTPGGQSSPLHF.

In DNA form, the CDR3 reads TGTGCCAGCACCGGACTAGCGGGAGGCCTGCTTCCCACAGATACGCAGTATTTT. The encoded protein is CASTGLAGGLLPTDTQYF. This rearrangement joins TRBV9 to TRBJ2-3, with 14 positions matching TRBD2. This CDR3 has 18 amino acids. With V trimmed by 6 bases and J by 2 bases, 11 bases remained unmatched. Germline V lookup: CDR1 SGDLS, CDR2 YYNGEE. The full variable domain, completed using reference TRBV9 and TRBJ2-3, is DSGVTQTPKHLITATGQRVTLRCSPRSGDLSVYWYQQSLDQGLQFLIQYYNGEERAKGNILERFSAQQFPDLHSELNLSSLELGDSALYFCASTGLAGGLLPTDTQYFGPGTRLTVL.

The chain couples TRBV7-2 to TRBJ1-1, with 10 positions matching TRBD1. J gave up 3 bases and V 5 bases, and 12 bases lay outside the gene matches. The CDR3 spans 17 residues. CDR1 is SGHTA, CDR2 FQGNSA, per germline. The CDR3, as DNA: TGTGCCAGCAGCCTACCCGGGACAGGGGAGCAGGACACTGAAGCTTTCTTT. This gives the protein CASSLPGTGEQDTEAFF.

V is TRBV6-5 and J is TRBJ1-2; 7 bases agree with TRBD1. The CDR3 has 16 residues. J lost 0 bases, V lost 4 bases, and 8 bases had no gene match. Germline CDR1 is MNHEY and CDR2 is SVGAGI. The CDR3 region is CASSSRQGPPNYGYTF. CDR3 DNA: TGTGCCAGCAGTTCTCGACAGGGACCTCCTAACTATGGCTACACCTTC.

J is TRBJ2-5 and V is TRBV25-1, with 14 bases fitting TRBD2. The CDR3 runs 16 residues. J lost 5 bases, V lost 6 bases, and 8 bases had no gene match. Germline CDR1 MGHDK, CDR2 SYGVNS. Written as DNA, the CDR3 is TGTGCCAGCAGGGGACTAGCGGGAGTCTTGGGGGAGACCCAGTACTTC. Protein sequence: CASRGLAGVLGETQYF.

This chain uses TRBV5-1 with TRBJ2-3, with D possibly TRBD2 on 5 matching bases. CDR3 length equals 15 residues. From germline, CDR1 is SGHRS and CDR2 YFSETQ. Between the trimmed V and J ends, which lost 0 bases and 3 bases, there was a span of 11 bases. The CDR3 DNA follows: TGCGCCAGCAGCTTGGGGGTTCGGGGTACAGATACGCAGTATTTT. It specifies CASSLGVRGTDTQYF.

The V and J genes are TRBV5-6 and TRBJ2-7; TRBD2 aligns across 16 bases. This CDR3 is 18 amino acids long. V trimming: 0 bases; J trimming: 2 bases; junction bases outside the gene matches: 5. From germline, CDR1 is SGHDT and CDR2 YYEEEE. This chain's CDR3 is CASSLVGLAGGRTYEQYF. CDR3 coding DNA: TGTGCCAGCAGCTTGGTGGGACTAGCGGGGGGGAGGACCTACGAGCAGTACTTC.

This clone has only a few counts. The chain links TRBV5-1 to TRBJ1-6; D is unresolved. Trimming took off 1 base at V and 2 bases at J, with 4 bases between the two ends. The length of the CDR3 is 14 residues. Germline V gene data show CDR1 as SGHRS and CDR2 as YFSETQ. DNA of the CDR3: TGCGCCAGCAGCTTGACAGCCTATAATTCACCCCTCCACTTT. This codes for CASSLTAYNSPLHF.

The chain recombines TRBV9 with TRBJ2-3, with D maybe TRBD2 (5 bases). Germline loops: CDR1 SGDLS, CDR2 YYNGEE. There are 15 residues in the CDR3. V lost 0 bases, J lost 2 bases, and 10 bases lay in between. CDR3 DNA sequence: TGTGCCAGCAGCGTAGGGCCGGACTTCACAGATACGCAGTATTTT. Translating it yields CASSVGPDFTDTQYF. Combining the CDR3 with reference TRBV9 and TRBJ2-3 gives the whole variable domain DSGVTQTPKHLITATGQRVTLRCSPRSGDLSVYWYQQSLDQGLQFLIQYYNGEERAKGNILERFSAQQFPDLHSELNLSSLELGDSALYFCASSVGPDFTDTQYFGPGTRLTVL.

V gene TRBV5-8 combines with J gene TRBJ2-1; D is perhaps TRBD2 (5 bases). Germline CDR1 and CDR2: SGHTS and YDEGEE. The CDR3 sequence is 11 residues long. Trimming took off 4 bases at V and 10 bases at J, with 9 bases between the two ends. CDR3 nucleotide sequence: TGTGCCAGCAGCCGAGGCGGGGAGCAGTTCTTC. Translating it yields CASSRGGEQFF.

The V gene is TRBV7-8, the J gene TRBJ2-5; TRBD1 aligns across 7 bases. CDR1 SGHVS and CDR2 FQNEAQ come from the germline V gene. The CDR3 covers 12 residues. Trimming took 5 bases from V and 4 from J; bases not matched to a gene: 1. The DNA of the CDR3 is TGTGCCAGCAGCCGACAGGGAGAGACCCAGTACTTC. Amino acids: CASSRQGETQYF.

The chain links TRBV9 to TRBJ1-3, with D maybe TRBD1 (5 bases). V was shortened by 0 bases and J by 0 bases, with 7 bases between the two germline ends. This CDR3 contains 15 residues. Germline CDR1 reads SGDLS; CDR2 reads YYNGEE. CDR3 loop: CASSVGGDSGNTIYF. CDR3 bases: TGTGCCAGCAGCGTAGGGGGGGACTCTGGAAACACCATATATTTT.

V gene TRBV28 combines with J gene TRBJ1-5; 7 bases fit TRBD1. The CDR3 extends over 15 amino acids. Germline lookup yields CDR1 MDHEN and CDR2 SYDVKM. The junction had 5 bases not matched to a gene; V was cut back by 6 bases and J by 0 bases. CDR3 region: CASRGQSYSNQPQHF. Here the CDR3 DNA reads TGTGCCAGCAGGGGACAGTCCTATAGCAATCAGCCCCAGCATTTT.

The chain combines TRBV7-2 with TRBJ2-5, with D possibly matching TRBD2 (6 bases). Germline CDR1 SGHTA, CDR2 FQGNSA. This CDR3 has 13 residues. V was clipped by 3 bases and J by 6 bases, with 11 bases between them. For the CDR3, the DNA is TGTGCCAGCAGCTTCGGAGGGTGGAAGACCCAGTACTTC. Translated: CASSFGGWKTQYF.

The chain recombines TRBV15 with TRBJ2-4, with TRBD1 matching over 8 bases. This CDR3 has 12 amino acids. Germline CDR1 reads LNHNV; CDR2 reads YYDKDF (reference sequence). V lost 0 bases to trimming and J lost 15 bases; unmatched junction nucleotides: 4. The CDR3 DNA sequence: TGTGCCACCAGCAGAGAGGGGACAGGACGGTACTTC. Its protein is CATSREGTGRYF.

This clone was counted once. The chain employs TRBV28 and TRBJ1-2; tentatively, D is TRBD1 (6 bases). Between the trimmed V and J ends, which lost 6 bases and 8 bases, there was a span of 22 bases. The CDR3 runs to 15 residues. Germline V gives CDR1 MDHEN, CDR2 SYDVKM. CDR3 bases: TGTGCCAGCAGACAACCCAGGGGTGGGGTTAGGGGCTACACCTTC. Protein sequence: CASRQPRGGVRGYTF.

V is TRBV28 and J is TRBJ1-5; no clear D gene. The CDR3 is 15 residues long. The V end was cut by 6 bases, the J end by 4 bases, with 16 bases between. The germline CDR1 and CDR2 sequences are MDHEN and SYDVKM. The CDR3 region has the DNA TGTGCCAGCAGGCTAGAGTGTGACCCAAATCAGCCCCAGCATTTT. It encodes CASRLECDPNQPQHF.

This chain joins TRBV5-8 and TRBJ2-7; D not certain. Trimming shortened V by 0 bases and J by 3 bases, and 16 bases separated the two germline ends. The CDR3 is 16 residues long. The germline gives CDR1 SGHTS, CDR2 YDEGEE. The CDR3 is CASSLEPPGRNYEQYF. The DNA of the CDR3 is TGTGCCAGCAGCTTGGAACCGCCAGGCAGGAACTACGAGCAGTACTTC.